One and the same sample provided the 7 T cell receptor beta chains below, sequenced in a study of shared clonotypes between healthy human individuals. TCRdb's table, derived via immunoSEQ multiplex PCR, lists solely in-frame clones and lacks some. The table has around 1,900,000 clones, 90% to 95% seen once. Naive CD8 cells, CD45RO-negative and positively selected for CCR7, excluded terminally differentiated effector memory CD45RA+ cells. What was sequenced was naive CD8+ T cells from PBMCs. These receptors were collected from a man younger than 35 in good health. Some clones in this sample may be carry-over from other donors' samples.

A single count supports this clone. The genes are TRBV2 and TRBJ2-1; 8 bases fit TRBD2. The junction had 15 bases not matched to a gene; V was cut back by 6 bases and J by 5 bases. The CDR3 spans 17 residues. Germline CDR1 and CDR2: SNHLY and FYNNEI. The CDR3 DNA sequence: TGTGCCAGCAGCGATTCCGCAAGGGGGACTAGTAACAATGAGCAGTTCTTC. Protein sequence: CASSDSARGTSNNEQFF.

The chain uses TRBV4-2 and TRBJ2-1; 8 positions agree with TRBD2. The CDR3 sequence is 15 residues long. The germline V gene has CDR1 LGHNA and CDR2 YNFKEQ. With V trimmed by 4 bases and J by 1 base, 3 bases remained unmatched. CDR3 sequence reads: CASSLLAGSYNEQFF. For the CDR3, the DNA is TGTGCCAGCAGCCTTCTAGCGGGTTCCTACAATGAGCAGTTCTTC.

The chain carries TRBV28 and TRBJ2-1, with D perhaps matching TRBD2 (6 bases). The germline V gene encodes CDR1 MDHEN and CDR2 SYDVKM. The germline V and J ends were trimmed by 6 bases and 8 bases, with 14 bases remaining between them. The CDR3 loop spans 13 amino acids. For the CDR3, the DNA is TGTGCCAGCAGCCCCGGGGGTAGGTATGAGCAGTTCTTC. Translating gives CASSPGGRYEQFF.

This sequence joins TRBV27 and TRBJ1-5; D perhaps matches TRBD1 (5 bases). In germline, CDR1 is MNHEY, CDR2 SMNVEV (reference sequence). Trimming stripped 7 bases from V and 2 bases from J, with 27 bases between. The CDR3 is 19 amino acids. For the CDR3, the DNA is TGTGCCAGCACACCACGGGGGAGGAGGGTGACAAATGGCAATCAGCCCCAGCATTTT. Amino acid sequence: CASTPRGRRVTNGNQPQHF.

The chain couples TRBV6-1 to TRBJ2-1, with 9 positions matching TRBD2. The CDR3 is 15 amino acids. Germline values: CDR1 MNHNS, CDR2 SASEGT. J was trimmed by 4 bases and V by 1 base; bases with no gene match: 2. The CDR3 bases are TGTGCCAGCAGTGAAGAAGCGGGAGGATACAATGAGCAGTTCTTC. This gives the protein CASSEEAGGYNEQFF.

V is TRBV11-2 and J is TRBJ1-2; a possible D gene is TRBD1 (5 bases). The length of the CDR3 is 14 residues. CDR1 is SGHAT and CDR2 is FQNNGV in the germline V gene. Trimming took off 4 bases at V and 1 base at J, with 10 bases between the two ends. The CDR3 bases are TGTGCCAGCAGCTGGGGGAATAGTAACTATGGCTACACCTTC. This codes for CASSWGNSNYGYTF. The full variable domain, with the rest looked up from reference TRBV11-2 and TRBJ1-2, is EAGVAQSPRYKIIEKRQSVAFWCNPISGHATLYWYQQILGQGPKLLIQFQNNGVVDDSQLPKDRFSAERLKGVDSTLKIQPAKLEDSAVYLCASSWGNSNYGYTFGSGTRLTVV.

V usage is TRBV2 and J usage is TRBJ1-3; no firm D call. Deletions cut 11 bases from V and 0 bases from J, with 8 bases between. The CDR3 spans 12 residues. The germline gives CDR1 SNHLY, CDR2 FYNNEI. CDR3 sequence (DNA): TGTGCCGCCCTTTACTCTGGAAACACCATATATTTT. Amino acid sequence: CAALYSGNTIYF. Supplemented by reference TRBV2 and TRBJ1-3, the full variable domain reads EPEVTQTPSHQVTQMGQEVILRCVPISNHLYFYWYRQILGQKVEFLVSFYNNEISEKSEIFDDQFSVERPDGSNFTLKIRSTKLEDSAMYFCAALYSGNTIYFGEGSWLTVV.